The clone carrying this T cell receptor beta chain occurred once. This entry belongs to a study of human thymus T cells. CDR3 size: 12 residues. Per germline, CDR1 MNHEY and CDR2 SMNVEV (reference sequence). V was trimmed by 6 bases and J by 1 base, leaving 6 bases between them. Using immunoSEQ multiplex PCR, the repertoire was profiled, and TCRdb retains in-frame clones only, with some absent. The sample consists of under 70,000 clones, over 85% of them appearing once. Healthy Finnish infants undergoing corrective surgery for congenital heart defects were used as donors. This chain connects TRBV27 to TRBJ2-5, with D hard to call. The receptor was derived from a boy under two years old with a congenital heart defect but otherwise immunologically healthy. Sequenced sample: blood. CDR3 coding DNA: TGTGCCAGCAGCCGCCCCCAAGAGACCCAGTACTTC. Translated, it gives CASSRPQETQYF.